Below, one TCR beta chain is given with its context. The antigen is not known. The entry originates in a study of cytomegalovirus exposure and HLA in healthy donors. Study summary: Genetic ancestry analysis placed over 65% of the 300 to 400 donors that were genotyped in the Caucasian-associated cluster.

Primers: 60 Vbeta forward and 13 Jbeta reverse. The data were produced by immunoSEQ multiplex PCR, yet TCRdb's version contains in-frame clones alone and is incomplete. The table records 150,000 to 200,000 clones, roughly 73% of them present only once. Study observations and caveats: A later analysis linked a missense DCLRE1C variant to TCR beta V- and J-gene trimming. High sensitivity and specificity were reportedly achieved when the classifier diagnosed cytomegalovirus status. DRB1 had the most TCR associations and HLA-C the fewest, a later analysis found, with rates varying by HLA locus.

The CDR3 is 15 residues long. Trimming cost V 5 bases and J 2 bases, with 14 bases left between them. Germline V gives CDR1 SGHVS, CDR2 FNYEAQ. This clonotype was obtained from a woman younger than 45 in good health and CMV-seronegative. V usage is TRBV7-6 and J usage is TRBJ2-3; a weak D match, TRBD2 (5 bases). The material sequenced was PBMCs. Here the CDR3 reads CASSRLVGVTDTQYF. In DNA form, the CDR3 reads TGTGCCAGCAGCCGGTTAGTGGGAGTCACAGATACGCAGTATTTT.